This paragraph covers one TCR beta chain sequence. These data come from a study of blood T cell repertoires in COVID-19. Study-level background: Acute and convalescent COVID-19 samples came from the United States, Italy and Spain. PBMCs, B-cell-depleted T cells, or T cells were the source of the cDNA or gDNA that made up the material.

This CDR3 has 16 amino acids. Germline V gives CDR1 MNHEY, CDR2 SVGAGI. V gave up 2 bases and J gave up 9 bases, with 22 bases separating them. TCRdb's copy holds only in-frame clones and misses some; the assay was immunoSEQ multiplex PCR. The profile shows some 66,000 clones, approximately 86% of them singletons. The gene calls are TRBV6-5 and TRBJ1-1; D not certain. The receptor was derived from a man aged 55 to 70 with acute or convalescent COVID-19. The sample taken for sequencing was peripheral blood. The DNA for the CDR3 is TGTGCCAGCAGTTACACCGCGGTCCTAGCCCTCCCTAAAGCTTTCTTT. This gives the protein CASSYTAVLALPKAFF.